Presented here are 15 T cell receptor beta chains from one specimen sequenced in a study of blood T cell repertoires in COVID-19. Sequencing used immunoSEQ multiplex PCR; TCRdb keeps in-frame clones, though not all of them. Of over 200,000 clones in the sample, roughly 86% were seen once. Sequenced: peripheral blood. These receptors were obtained from a woman aged 50 to 60 with acute or convalescent COVID-19.

This chain joins TRBV7-3 and TRBJ2-1; 12 positions agree with TRBD2. Germline CDR1 and CDR2: SGHTA and FQGTGA. CDR3 length equals 18 residues. With 5 bases clipped from V and 4 bases from J, the junction kept 12 bases outside the gene matches. The CDR3 spells CASSRPRLAGDLYNEQFF. DNA for the CDR3: TGTGCCAGCAGCCGCCCGAGACTAGCGGGAGATCTATACAATGAGCAGTTCTTC.

The J gene is TRBJ2-1, the V gene TRBV18, with a weak D call TRBD1 (5 bases). V dropped 1 base and J dropped 3 bases, with 7 bases sitting between them. The CDR3 consists of 14 residues. The germline V gene encodes CDR1 KGHSH and CDR2 LQKENI. The CDR3 is CASSPLQVYNEQFF. Here the CDR3 DNA reads TGTGCCAGCTCACCACTACAGGTCTACAATGAGCAGTTCTTC.

V gene TRBV7-3 combines with J gene TRBJ2-1; TRBD1 is a possible D gene (7 bases). From germline, CDR1 is SGHTA and CDR2 FQGTGA. V was clipped by 1 base and J by 9 bases, with 10 bases between them. The CDR3 contains 13 residues. CDR3 amino acids: CASSLRQGGEQFF. DNA for the CDR3: TGTGCCAGCAGCTTAAGGCAGGGGGGTGAGCAGTTCTTC.

This chain joins TRBV19 and TRBJ2-1; 10 nucleotides align to TRBD1. The V gene end was trimmed by 3 bases and the J gene end by 6 bases; junction bases not matched to a gene: 5. The CDR3 has 15 amino acids. Germline CDR1 is LNHDA and CDR2 is SQIVND (reference sequence). CDR3: CASSIRDRGFNEQFF. CDR3 in DNA: TGTGCCAGTAGTATCCGGGACAGGGGTTTCAATGAGCAGTTCTTC.

The chain combines TRBV29-1 with TRBJ2-5; perhaps TRBD1 as D (6 bases). The ends were cut back, 6 bases at V and 7 bases at J, with 18 bases in the middle. Germline V gene data show CDR1 as SQVTM and CDR2 as ANQGSEA. This CDR3 spans 13 amino acids. The CDR3 nucleotides read TGCAGCGTCGGGGACATGACCCCAGGGACCCAGTACTTC. Protein: CSVGDMTPGTQYF. The variable domain in full, with the rest retrieved from reference TRBV29-1 and TRBJ2-5, is SAVISQKPSRDICQRGTSLTIQCQVDSQVTMMFWYRQQPGQSLTLIATANQGSEATYESGFVIDKFPISRPNLTFSTLTVSNMSPEDSSIYLCSVGDMTPGTQYFGPGTRLLVL.

V and J are TRBV30 and TRBJ2-7, with D possibly matching TRBD2 (5 bases). From germline, CDR1 is GTSNPN and CDR2 SVGIG (reference sequence). With 0 bases removed from V and 0 bases from J, the gap between germline ends came to 12 bases. CDR3 size: 15 residues. CDR3 sequence reads: CAWSVKADSSYEQYF. The DNA for the CDR3 is TGTGCCTGGAGTGTAAAAGCGGATAGCTCCTACGAGCAGTACTTC.

The gene calls are TRBV7-3 and TRBJ1-1; possibly TRBD1 for D (6 bases). The CDR3 extends over 13 amino acids. The ends were cut back, 5 bases at V and 1 base at J, with 8 bases in the middle. Germline V gene data show CDR1 as SGHTA and CDR2 as FQGTGA. The CDR3: CASSQDRNTEAFF. CDR3 nucleotide sequence: TGTGCCAGCAGCCAGGACAGGAACACTGAAGCTTTCTTT.

The chain joins TRBV6-5 to TRBJ2-7, with D perhaps matching TRBD1 (5 bases). There are 15 residues in the CDR3. Germline V gene data show CDR1 as MNHEY and CDR2 as SVGAGI. V lost 0 bases to trimming and J lost 6 bases, with 15 bases between them. This CDR3 is CASSYSKGILSEQYF. The CDR3 nucleotides read TGTGCCAGCAGTTACTCGAAGGGGATCCTGAGCGAGCAGTACTTC.

The chain has TRBV20-1 and TRBJ2-3, with D uncertain. Germline assignment: CDR1 DFQATT and CDR2 SNEGSKA (reference sequence). The CDR3 totals 11 residues. The V gene lost 5 bases and the J gene lost 6 bases, with 9 bases spanning the gap. The CDR3 region is CSALLVDTQYF. Here the CDR3 DNA reads TGCAGTGCTCTCCTAGTGGATACGCAGTATTTT.

The V gene is TRBV27, the J gene TRBJ1-5, with 9 bases lining up with TRBD1. Looked up from germline, CDR1 is MNHEY and CDR2 is SMNVEV (reference sequence). The CDR3 contains 15 residues. Trimming removed 5 bases from V and 9 bases from J; junction bases left unmatched: 11. The CDR3, as DNA: TGTGCCAGCAGTCCGGCGGGACAGGGAGGGCGGCCCCAGCATTTT. It yields the protein CASSPAGQGGRPQHF.

The chain recombines TRBV28 with TRBJ2-3; D is undetermined. CDR1 is MDHEN, CDR2 SYDVKM, per germline. The V end was cut by 1 base, the J end by 3 bases, with 8 bases between. This CDR3 region has 14 residues. The CDR3 DNA reads as TGTGCCAGCAGTTTATTCATGAGAACAGATACGCAGTATTTT. Protein sequence: CASSLFMRTDTQYF.

A note on this clone: One end of the junction does not line up with germline, which may come from a read error. CDR3 sequence (DNA): TGTGCTAGCAGCTCTTCGACAGGGGAGAGAGCTTTCTTT. Protein sequence: CASSSSTGERAFF. The V gene is TRBV7-7, the J gene TRBJ1-1; 8 nucleotides agree with TRBD1. Per germline, CDR1 SSHAT and CDR2 FNYEAQ (reference sequence). The CDR3 length is 13 residues.

The CDR3 loop reads CASSLSGTDTQYF. CDR3 coding DNA: TGTGCCAGCAGCCTATCTGGTACAGATACGCAGTATTTT. The chain employs TRBV28 and TRBJ2-3; D uncertain. V shed 6 bases and J shed 3 bases, with 10 bases lying between them. The CDR3 loop spans 13 amino acids. Germline assignment: CDR1 MDHEN and CDR2 SYDVKM.

The gene calls are TRBV9 and TRBJ1-3; weak D call: TRBD1 (6 bases). Germline values: CDR1 SGDLS, CDR2 YYNGEE. V lost 4 bases to trimming and J lost 2 bases, with 13 bases between them. The CDR3 has 15 residues. This CDR3 is CASSPTQGTGNTIYF. CDR3 bases: TGTGCCAGCAGCCCTACACAGGGAACTGGAAACACCATATATTTT.

The J gene is TRBJ1-5, the V gene TRBV7-3; D remains unclear. Germline values: CDR1 SGHTA, CDR2 FQGTGA. The CDR3 consists of 14 residues. V was pared by 5 bases and J by 5 bases, with 13 bases between. CDR3 sequence: CASSPGVGDQPQHF. The CDR3 DNA reads TGTGCCAGCAGCCCAGGCGTCGGGGATCAGCCCCAGCATTTT.